These 7 T cell receptor beta chains came from one sample sequenced in a study of blood T cell repertoires in COVID-19. Produced via immunoSEQ multiplex PCR; TCRdb's table is partial and in-frame only. The sample holds 300,000 to 450,000 clones, 87% seen once. The sample consisted of peripheral blood. These receptors were collected from a woman aged 60-70 years with COVID-19, enrolled during active disease.

V gene TRBV18 combines with J gene TRBJ1-2; 9 bases agree with TRBD1. Germline CDR1 reads KGHSH; CDR2 reads LQKENI. The CDR3 consists of 14 residues. With V trimmed by 4 bases and J by 6 bases, 6 bases remained unmatched. The CDR3 loop is CASSRTGTGNGYTF. DNA of the CDR3: TGTGCCAGCTCACGGACCGGGACAGGGAATGGCTACACCTTC. Variable domain in full (rest from reference TRBV18 and TRBJ1-2): NAGVMQNPRHLVRRRGQEARLRCSPMKGHSHVYWYRQLPEEGLKFMVYLQKENIIDESGMPKERFSAEFPKEGPSILRIQQVVRGDSAAYFCASSRTGTGNGYTFGSGTRLTVV.

The chain uses TRBV19 and TRBJ2-7; tentatively, D is TRBD1 (5 bases). V lost 10 bases and J lost 5, with 12 bases in between. CDR1 is LNHDA, CDR2 SQIVND, per germline (reference sequence). The CDR3 has 11 amino acids. In DNA, the CDR3 is TGTGCCAATAAGGGGTTCGACGAGCAGTACTTC. Residues: CANKGFDEQYF.

The rearrangement uses TRBV12-3 or TRBV12-4 and TRBJ2-5; D unresolved. The CDR3 is 11 amino acids. The V end was cut by 6 bases, the J end by 2 bases, with 4 bases between. CDR3 in DNA: TGTGCCAGCAGCTCTCAAGAGACCCAGTACTTC. Amino acid sequence: CASSSQETQYF.

This chain links TRBV5-5 with TRBJ2-5; 9 nucleotides agree with TRBD2. V gave up 5 bases and J gave up 5 bases; unmatched junction bases: 13. The CDR3 extends over 16 amino acids. Germline V gene data show CDR1 as SGHKS and CDR2 as YYEKEE (reference sequence). The CDR3 sequence is CASSFRSGGAQETQYF. The DNA for the CDR3 is TGTGCCAGCAGTTTCCGTAGCGGGGGTGCACAGGAGACCCAGTACTTC.

V usage is TRBV5-4 and J usage is TRBJ2-1, with D unclear. The CDR3 is made up of 14 amino acids. The V end lost 0 bases, the J end lost 4 bases, and 8 bases lay between the germline ends. Germline CDR1 and CDR2: SGHNT and YYREEE (reference sequence). CDR3 coding DNA: TGTGCCAGCAGCTTGGAGCTCTTGTACAATGAGCAGTTCTTC. Its translation: CASSLELLYNEQFF.

This rearrangement joins TRBV5-5 to TRBJ1-2; D is unresolved. The germline CDR1 and CDR2 sequences are SGHKS and YYEKEE (reference sequence). V lost 0 bases, J lost 4 bases, and 16 bases lay in between. The CDR3 is 16 amino acids. This CDR3 reads CASSLAPSGEVYGYTF. CDR3 nucleotides: TGTGCCAGCAGCTTGGCCCCCTCCGGGGAGGTCTATGGCTACACCTTC. Full variable domain (rest looked up from reference TRBV5-5 and TRBJ1-2): DAGVTQSPTHLIKTRGQQVTLRCSPISGHKSVSWYQQVLGQGPQFIFQYYEKEERGRGNFPDRFSARQFPNYSSELNVNALLLGDSALYLCASSLAPSGEVYGYTFGSGTRLTVV.

The V and J genes are TRBV9 and TRBJ1-6; the D is unclear. The CDR3 runs to 14 residues. CDR1 SGDLS and CDR2 YYNGEE come from the germline V gene. Trimming pared 4 bases from V and 0 bases from J, leaving 5 bases between. CDR3 region: CASSRGSYNSPLHF. CDR3 nucleotides: TGTGCCAGCAGCCGGGGCTCCTATAATTCACCCCTCCACTTT.